This T cell receptor beta chain originates from a study of cytomegalovirus exposure and HLA in healthy donors. The CDR3 is 15 amino acids. The germline gives CDR1 SNHLY, CDR2 FYNNEI. The germline V and J ends were trimmed by 6 bases and 6 bases, with 18 bases remaining between them. PCR involved 60 Vbeta and 13 Jbeta primers. TCRdb keeps only in-frame clones here, not all; method: immunoSEQ multiplex PCR. The sample yields 100,000 to 150,000 clones, around 80% seen once. This clonotype was sampled from a man between 18 and 35 years old in good health and CMV-seronegative. The V and J genes are TRBV2 and TRBJ2-1; possible D gene TRBD2, 6 bases. The sequencing input was PBMCs. The CDR3 DNA reads as TGTGCCAGCAGGACCGGGACTGGGGCCTCCAATGAGCAGTTCTTC. As protein: CASRTGTGASNEQFF.